This section outlines one T cell receptor (beta chain) sequence together with its context. Authors' processing steps: The authors estimated nucleated cell counts from reference gene primer amplification. TCRdb's table, derived via immunoSEQ multiplex PCR, lists solely in-frame clones and lacks some. V, J and clone size are those of that table, while D and trimming were read from the DNA. The profile shows roughly 250,000 clones, around 87% of them singletons. The sample comes from a study of blood T cell repertoires in COVID-19. Turning to the study itself: COVID-19 samples, acute and convalescent, were from the United States, Italy and Spain.

Germline CDR1 reads LGHNA; CDR2 reads YNFKEQ. The CDR3 is 13 amino acids. Trimming took off 1 base at V and 3 bases at J, with 7 bases between the two ends. Sequences were obtained from peripheral blood. This chain links TRBV4-2 with TRBJ2-7; D not certain. This TCR was recovered from a woman aged 50 to 60 with acute or convalescent COVID-19. Here the CDR3 reads CASSQVSLYEQYF. CDR3 nucleotides: TGTGCCAGCAGCCAAGTGAGCCTCTACGAGCAGTACTTC.